What follows describes a single T cell receptor beta chain. It has no known antigen specificity. No base quality values were provided; no much bigger clone lies one nucleotide off. Via the germline V gene, CDR1 is KGHSY and CDR2 FQNENV. From cysteine to phenylalanine, the CDR3 is 14 amino acids long. Of all the DNA, just the CDR3 is kept, 42 bases in frame from base 1. Between the V and J ends, shortened by 11 bases and 0 bases respectively, the junction contains 16 bases. To sequence the TCRbeta CDR3 region, genomic DNA was isolated from the sorted cells. The immunoSEQ Assay was used for sequencing of TCRbeta CDR3 regions. Sourced from immuneACCESS, this table was stored by TCRdb with only in-frame sequences that have V and J called. A share of the clones is absent; for the studies checked, an unresolved V gene accounts for under half, and the remainder has no known explanation. Counted in this sample were about 140,000 clones; about 93% of them appeared once. Approximately 1% of the sample rests with the top ten.

The sample is drawn from a study of OX40 agonist ivuxolimab in advanced cancers. About the full investigation: Ivuxolimab, which targeted the costimulatory receptor OX40 (CD134), was an agonistic, fully human IgG2 monoclonal antibody. Intravenous ivuxolimab was administered to patients every 2 weeks at six dose levels: 0.01, 0.1, 0.3, 1.5, 3 and 10 mg/kg. Of the roughly 51 dose-escalation patients, hepatocellular carcinoma was present in about 20, melanoma in approximately 15, renal cell carcinoma in 9 and head and neck cancer in 9. The dose-escalation cohort was almost 85% male with a mean age of about 60 years, ranging from about 20 to 80. Patients were allowed to have had prior anti-PD-1, anti-PD-L1 or anti-CTLA-4 therapy, and roughly two fifths of the dose-escalation patients had been treated with checkpoint inhibitors. Partial responses occurred in three dose-escalation patients: two with cutaneous melanoma and one with hepatocellular carcinoma. Peripheral TCRbeta sequencing was intended to test whether TCR sequence diversity was altered and clonal T-cell expansion was caused by ivuxolimab. The paper describes the monotherapy dose-escalation part (N = 52 patients) of the phase I trial of ivuxolimab.

Patients with a history of autoimmune disease or receiving systemic immunosuppression were excluded from the trial. Peripheral blood for TCR sequencing was collected from all dose cohorts at baseline, on cycle 4 day 1, and on cycle 7 day 1. Samples came from an open-label, multicenter, first-in-human phase I dose-escalation trial of ivuxolimab. Adults with locally advanced or metastatic melanoma, renal cell carcinoma, hepatocellular carcinoma or head and neck squamous cell carcinoma were enrolled in the trial. Before TCR sequencing, CD4+ and CD8+ T cells were separately sorted from peripheral blood. Findings and caveats that apply to the study as a whole: At doses from 0.1 to 3.0 mg/kg, clonal expansion was seen in both CD4+ and CD8+ blood T cells between baseline and week 6. After ivuxolimab, more expanded clones were found on average in CD8+ T cells than in CD4+ T cells. Antigen specificity was not determined for the clonally expanded peripheral T cells. Low levels of normalized T-cell clonal expansion were also seen in some patients who did not respond. In partial responders in the 0.1-3.0 mg/kg groups, normalized peripheral clonal expansion was found to be among the lowest, especially among CD8+ T cells.

This sequence uses TRBV16 and TRBJ1-2, with TRBD1 tentatively as D gene (5 bases match). This material consisted of CD4+ or CD8+ T cells sorted from blood, taken in a trial of the OX40 agonist ivuxolimab. The TCR originated in an adult with an advanced solid tumor such as melanoma, head and neck, liver or kidney cancer. The DNA sequence is given as TGTGCCGTCGGGGGACGGTTAGCTAACTATGGCTACACCTTC. It encodes CAVGGRLANYGYTF.